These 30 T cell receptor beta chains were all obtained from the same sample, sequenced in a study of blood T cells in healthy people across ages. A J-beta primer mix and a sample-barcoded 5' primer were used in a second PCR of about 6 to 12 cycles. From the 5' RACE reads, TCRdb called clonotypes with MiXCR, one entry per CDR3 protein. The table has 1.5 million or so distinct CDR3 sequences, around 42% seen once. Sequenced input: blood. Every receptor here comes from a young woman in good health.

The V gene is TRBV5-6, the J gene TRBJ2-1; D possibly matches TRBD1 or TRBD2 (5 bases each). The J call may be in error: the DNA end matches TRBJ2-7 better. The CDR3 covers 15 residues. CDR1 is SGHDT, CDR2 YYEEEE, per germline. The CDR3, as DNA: TGTGCCAGCAGTTGGGGCCGAGACGACTACAATGAGCAGTACTTC. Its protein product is CASSWGRDDYNEQYF.

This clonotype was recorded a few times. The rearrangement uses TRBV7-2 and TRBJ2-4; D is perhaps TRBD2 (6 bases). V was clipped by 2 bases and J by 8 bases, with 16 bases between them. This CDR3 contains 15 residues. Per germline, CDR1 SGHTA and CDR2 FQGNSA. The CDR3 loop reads CASSLKAGGKDIQYF. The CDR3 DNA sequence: TGTGCCAGCAGCTTAAAGGCTGGCGGGAAAGACATTCAGTACTTC.

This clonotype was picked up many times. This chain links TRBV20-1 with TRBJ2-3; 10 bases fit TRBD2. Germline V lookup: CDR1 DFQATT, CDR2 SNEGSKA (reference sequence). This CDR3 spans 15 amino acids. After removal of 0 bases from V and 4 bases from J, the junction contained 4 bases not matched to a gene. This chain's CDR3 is CSARDPAGGADTQYF. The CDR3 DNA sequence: TGCAGTGCTAGAGATCCAGCGGGGGGGGCAGATACGCAGTATTTT.

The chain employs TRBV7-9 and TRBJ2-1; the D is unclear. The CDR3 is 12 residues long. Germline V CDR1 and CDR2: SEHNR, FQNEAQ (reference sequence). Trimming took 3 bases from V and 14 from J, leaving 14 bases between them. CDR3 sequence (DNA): TGTGCCAGCAGCTTTGAGGTTTTTGGAGAGTTCTTC. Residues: CASSFEVFGEFF.

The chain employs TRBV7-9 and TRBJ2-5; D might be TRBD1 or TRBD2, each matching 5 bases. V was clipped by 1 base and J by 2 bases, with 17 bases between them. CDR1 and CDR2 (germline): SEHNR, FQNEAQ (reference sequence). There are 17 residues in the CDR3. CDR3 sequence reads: CASSLDLRDGGQETQYF. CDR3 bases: TGTGCCAGCAGCTTAGACCTTAGGGACGGTGGACAAGAGACCCAGTACTTC.

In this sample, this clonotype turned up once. Written as DNA, the CDR3 is TGTGCCAGCAGTTTTGGGACAGGGGGGGACAATGAGCAGTACTTC. Residues: CASSFGTGGDNEQYF. The rearrangement joins TRBV12-3 or TRBV12-4 to TRBJ2-5, with 11 positions matching TRBD1. V shed 3 bases, J shed 11 bases, and the junction held 11 bases outside the gene matches. The CDR3 length is 15 residues.

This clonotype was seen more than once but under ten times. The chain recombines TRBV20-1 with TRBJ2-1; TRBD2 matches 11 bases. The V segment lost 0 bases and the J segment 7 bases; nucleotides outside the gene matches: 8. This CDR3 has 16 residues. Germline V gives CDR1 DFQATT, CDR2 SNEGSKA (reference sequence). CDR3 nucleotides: TGCAGTGCTAGAGATGCCCTAGCGGGAGGCTATAATGAGCAGTTCTTC. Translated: CSARDALAGGYNEQFF.

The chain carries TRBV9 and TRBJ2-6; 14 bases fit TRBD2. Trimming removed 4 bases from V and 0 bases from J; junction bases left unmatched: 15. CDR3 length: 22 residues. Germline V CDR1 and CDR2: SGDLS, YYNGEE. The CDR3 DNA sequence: TGTGCCAGCAGCCCACGAGGACTAGCGGGGGGCCCTTCACTCTCTGGGGCCAACGTCCTGACTTTC. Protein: CASSPRGLAGGPSLSGANVLTF.

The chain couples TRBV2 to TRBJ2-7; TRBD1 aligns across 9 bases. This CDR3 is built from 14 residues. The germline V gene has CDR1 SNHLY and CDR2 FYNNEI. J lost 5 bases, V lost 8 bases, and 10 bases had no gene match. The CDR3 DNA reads TGTGCCAGCGGCGGACCCGGGACAGGGAACGAGCAGTACTTC. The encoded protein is CASGGPGTGNEQYF.

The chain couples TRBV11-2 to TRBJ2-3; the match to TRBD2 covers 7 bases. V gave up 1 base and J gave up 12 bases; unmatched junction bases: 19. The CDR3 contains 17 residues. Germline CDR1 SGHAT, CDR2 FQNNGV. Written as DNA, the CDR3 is TGTGCCAGCAGCTTAGGAGGTGCGGCGGGAGTTCCTCGACATCAGTATTTT. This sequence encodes CASSLGGAAGVPRHQYF.

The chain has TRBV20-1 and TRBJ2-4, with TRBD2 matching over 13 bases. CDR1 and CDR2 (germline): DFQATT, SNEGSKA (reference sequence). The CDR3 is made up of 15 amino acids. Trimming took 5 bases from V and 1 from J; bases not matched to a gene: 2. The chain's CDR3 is CSAETSGGAKNIQYF. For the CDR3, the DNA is TGCAGTGCTGAGACTAGCGGGGGGGCCAAAAACATTCAGTACTTC.

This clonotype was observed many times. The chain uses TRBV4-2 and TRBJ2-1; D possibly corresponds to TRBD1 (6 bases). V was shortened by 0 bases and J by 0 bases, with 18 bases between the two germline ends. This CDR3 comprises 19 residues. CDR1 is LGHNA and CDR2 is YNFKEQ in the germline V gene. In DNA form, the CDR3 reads TGTGCCAGCAGCCAAGAAGCAGGACAGAAAAGTAGCTCCTACAATGAGCAGTTCTTC. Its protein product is CASSQEAGQKSSSYNEQFF.

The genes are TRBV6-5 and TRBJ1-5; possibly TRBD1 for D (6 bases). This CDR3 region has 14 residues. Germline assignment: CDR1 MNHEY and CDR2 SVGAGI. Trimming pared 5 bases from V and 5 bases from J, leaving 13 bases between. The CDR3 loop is CASSPWGGHQPQHF. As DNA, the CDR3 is TGTGCCAGCAGTCCCTGGGGGGGGCATCAGCCCCAGCATTTT.

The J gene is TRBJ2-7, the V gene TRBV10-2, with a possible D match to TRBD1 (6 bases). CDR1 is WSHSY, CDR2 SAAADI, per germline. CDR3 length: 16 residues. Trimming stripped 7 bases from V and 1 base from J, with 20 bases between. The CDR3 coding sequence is TGCGCCAGCAAGGGGGTGCAGAGCTCGGGGTCCTACGAGCAGTACTTC. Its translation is CASKGVQSSGSYEQYF.

Here the CDR3 DNA reads TGTGCCAGCAGCGTAACCAGGGATAATGAAAAACTGTTTTTT. It is translated as CASSVTRDNEKLFF. The chain recombines TRBV7-2 with TRBJ1-4; TRBD1 might be the D (5 bases). Germline CDR1 is SGHTA and CDR2 is FQGNSA. This CDR3 region has 14 residues. V shed 5 bases and J shed 4 bases, with 11 bases lying between them.

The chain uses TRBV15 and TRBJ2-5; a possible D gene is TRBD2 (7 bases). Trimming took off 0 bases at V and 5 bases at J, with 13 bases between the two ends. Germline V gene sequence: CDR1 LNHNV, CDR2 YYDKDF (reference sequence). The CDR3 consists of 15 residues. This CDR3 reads CATSRDSGGPETQYF. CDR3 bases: TGTGCCACCAGCAGAGATTCGGGGGGCCCGGAGACCCAGTACTTC.

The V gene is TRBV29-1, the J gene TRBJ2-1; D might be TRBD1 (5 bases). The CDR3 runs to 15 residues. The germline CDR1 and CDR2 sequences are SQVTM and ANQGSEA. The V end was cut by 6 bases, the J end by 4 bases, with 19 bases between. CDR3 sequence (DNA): TGCAGCGTCGCCCCCACCTTTGACAGATACAATGAGCAGTTCTTC. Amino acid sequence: CSVAPTFDRYNEQFF.

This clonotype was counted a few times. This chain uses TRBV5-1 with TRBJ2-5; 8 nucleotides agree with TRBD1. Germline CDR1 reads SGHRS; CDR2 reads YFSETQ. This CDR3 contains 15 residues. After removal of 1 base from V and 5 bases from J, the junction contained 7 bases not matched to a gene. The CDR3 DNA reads TGCGCCAGCAGCTTGTCGCAGGGGGCAGGCGAGACCCAGTACTTC. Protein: CASSLSQGAGETQYF.

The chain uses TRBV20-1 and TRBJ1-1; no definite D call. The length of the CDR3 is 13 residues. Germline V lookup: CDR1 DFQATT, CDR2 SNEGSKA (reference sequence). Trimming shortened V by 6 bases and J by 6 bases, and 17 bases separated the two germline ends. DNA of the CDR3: TGCAGTGCGCGCAGTGGCCCTGGGGCTGAAGCTTTCTTT. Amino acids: CSARSGPGAEAFF.

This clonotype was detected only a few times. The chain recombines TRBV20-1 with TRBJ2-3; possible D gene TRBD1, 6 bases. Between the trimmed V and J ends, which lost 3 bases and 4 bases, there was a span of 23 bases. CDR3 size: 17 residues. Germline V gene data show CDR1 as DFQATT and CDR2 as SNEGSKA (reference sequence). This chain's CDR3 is CSASLPTGSRRPDTQYF. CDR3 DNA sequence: TGCAGTGCTAGCCTCCCGACAGGCTCTCGACGCCCAGATACGCAGTATTTT.

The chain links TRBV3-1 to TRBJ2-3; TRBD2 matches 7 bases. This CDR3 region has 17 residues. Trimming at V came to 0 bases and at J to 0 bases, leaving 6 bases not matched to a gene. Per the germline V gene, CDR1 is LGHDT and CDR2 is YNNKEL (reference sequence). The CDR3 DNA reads TGTGCCAGCAGCCAAGATCAGCCGGGGGGAAGCACAGATACGCAGTATTTT. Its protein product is CASSQDQPGGSTDTQYF.

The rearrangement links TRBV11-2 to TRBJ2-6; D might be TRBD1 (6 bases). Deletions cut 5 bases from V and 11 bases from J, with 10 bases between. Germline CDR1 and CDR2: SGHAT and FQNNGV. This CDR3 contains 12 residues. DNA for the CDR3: TGTGCCAGCAGCCCAGGGGCGGACGTCCTGACTTTC. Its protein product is CASSPGADVLTF. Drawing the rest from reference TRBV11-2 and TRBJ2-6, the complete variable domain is EAGVAQSPRYKIIEKRQSVAFWCNPISGHATLYWYQQILGQGPKLLIQFQNNGVVDDSQLPKDRFSAERLKGVDSTLKIQPAKLEDSAVYLCASSPGADVLTFGAGSRLTVL.

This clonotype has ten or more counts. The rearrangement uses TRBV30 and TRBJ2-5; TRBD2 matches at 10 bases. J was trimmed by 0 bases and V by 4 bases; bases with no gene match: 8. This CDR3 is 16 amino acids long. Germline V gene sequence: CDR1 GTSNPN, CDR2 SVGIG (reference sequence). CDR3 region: CAWMARLAGDQETQYF. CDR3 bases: TGTGCCTGGATGGCGAGGCTAGCGGGAGACCAAGAGACCCAGTACTTC.

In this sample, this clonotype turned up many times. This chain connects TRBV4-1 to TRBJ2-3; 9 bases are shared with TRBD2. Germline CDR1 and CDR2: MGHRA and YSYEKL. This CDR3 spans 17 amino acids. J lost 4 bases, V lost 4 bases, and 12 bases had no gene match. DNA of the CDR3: TGCGCCAGCAGCCTGGGAAGGGGCGGGGGGGCCGCAGATACGCAGTATTTT. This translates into CASSLGRGGGAADTQYF.

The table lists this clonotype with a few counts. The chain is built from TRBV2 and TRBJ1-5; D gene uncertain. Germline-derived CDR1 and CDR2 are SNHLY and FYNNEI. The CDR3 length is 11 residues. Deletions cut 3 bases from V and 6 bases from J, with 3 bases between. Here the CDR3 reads CASSDSQPQHF. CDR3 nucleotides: TGTGCCAGCAGTGATTCTCAGCCCCAGCATTTT.

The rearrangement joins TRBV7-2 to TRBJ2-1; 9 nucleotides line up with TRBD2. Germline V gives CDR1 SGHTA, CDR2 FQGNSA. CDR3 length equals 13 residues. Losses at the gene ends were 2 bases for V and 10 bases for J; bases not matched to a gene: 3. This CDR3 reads CASSLPLAGEQFF. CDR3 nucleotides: TGTGCCAGCAGCTTACCTCTAGCGGGGGAGCAGTTCTTC.

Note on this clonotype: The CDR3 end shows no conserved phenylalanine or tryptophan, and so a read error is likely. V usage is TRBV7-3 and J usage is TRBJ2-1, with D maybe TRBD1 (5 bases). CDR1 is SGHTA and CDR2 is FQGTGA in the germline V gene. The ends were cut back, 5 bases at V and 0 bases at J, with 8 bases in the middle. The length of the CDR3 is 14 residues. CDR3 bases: TGTGCCAGCAGCGTAGACAGCTCCTACAATGAGCAGTTCTTA. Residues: CASSVDSSYNEQFL.

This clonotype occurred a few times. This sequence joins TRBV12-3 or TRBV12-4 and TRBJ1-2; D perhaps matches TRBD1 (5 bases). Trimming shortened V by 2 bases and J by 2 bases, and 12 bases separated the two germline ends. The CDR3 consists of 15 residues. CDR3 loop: CASSLSSGGNYGYTF. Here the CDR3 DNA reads TGTGCCAGCAGTTTATCGTCCGGGGGGAACTATGGCTACACCTTC.

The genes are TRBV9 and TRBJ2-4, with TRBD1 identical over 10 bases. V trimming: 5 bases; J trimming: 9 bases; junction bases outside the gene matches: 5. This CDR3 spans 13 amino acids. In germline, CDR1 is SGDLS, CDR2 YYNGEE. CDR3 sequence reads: CASRGTGDGIQYF. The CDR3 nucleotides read TGTGCCAGCAGAGGGACAGGGGACGGCATTCAGTACTTC. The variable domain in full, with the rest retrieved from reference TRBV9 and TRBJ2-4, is DSGVTQTPKHLITATGQRVTLRCSPRSGDLSVYWYQQSLDQGLQFLIQYYNGEERAKGNILERFSAQQFPDLHSELNLSSLELGDSALYFCASRGTGDGIQYFGAGTRLSVL.

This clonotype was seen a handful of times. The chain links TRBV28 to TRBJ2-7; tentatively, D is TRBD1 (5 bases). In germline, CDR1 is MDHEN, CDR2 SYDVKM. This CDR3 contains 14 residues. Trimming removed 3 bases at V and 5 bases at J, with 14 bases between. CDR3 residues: CASSLGIRGHEQYF. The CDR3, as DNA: TGTGCCAGCAGTTTGGGGATTAGGGGCCACGAGCAGTACTTC.